The entry below describes one T cell receptor beta chain. The antigen is not known. One junction end disagrees with the germline gene, perhaps due to a read error. The sample comes from a study of radiation and T cells in renal cell carcinoma. The wider study: Nephrectomy followed 15 Gy stereotactic body radiation by 4 weeks. The study, taken as a whole, reports: From baseline, blood top tumor clonotypes peaked at 2 weeks post-radiation. Without pretreatment biopsies, baseline tumor clonotype presence was undetermined.

The time point: blood 2 weeks post-SBRT. The treatment is: 15 Gy SBRT to primary tumor, nephrectomy 4 weeks later. After SBRT, blood was collected at 2 and 4 weeks, plus baseline. The CDR3 is 8 residues long. Looked up from germline, CDR1 is MDHEN and CDR2 is SYDVKM. The data were produced by immunoSEQ multiplex PCR, yet TCRdb's version contains in-frame clones alone and is incomplete. The top ten clones hold approximately 22% of a sample with more than 65,000 clones, 65% to 90% of them seen once. Sequenced here: blood, sampled from a patient whose treatment included radiotherapy and nephrectomy. The genes are TRBV28 and TRBJ2-1; the D is unclear. The TCR was taken from a woman between 50 and 59 years old with renal cell carcinoma. The CDR3 nucleotides are TGTGCCATAAACGAGCAATTCTTC. It encodes CAINEQFF.